These 13 T cell receptor beta chains were sequenced from one sample in a study of post-analysis software for immune sequencing data. The antigens for these receptors are not known. The TCR beta cDNA libraries contained unique molecular identifiers. TCRdb redid the calling of the PCR reads with MiXCR, one entry per CDR3 protein. The table has roughly 200,000 distinct CDR3 sequences, approximately 29% seen once. General observations from the study: Controls had lower frequencies than patients of about 5 TRBV segments, which included TRBV5-6, TRBV5-1 and TRBV20-1.

The sample was blood. The receptors shown here come from a girl under 18 with multiple sclerosis.

This clonotype was seen only a few times. The J gene is TRBJ2-2, the V gene TRBV12-3 or TRBV12-4; 9 nucleotides agree with TRBD1. The CDR3 is 15 residues long. V lost 6 bases to trimming and J lost 3 bases; unmatched junction nucleotides: 5. CDR3 sequence (DNA): TGTGCCAGCAGCCCGGGACAGGGCTACACCGGGGAGCTGTTTTTT. It translates to CASSPGQGYTGELFF.

The V gene is TRBV20-1, the J gene TRBJ2-1; TRBD1 aligns across 8 bases. The junction had 2 bases not matched to a gene; V was cut back by 2 bases and J by 5 bases. This CDR3 region has 13 residues. Germline V gene lookup returns CDR1 DFQATT and CDR2 SNEGSKA (reference sequence). The CDR3 DNA reads TGCAGTGCTAGAAGGGGACAGGACAATGAGCAGTTCTTC. This encodes CSARRGQDNEQFF.

Only a few counts were recorded for this clonotype. V and J are TRBV20-1 and TRBJ1-6, with TRBD1 matching 8 bases. V lost 5 bases to trimming and J lost 9 bases; unmatched junction nucleotides: 9. Germline CDR1 reads DFQATT; CDR2 reads SNEGSKA (reference sequence). This CDR3 has 14 amino acids. The CDR3 DNA sequence: TGCAGTGCTCACCCGGGACAGGCTCTTTCACCCCTCCACTTT. Translated: CSAHPGQALSPLHF.

This chain uses TRBV28 with TRBJ1-2, with 7 bases lining up with TRBD1. The V gene's germline CDR1 is MDHEN and CDR2 SYDVKM. The CDR3 extends over 14 amino acids. J was trimmed by 5 bases and V by 4 bases; bases with no gene match: 7. The CDR3 reads CASSWRQGSYGYTF. CDR3 DNA sequence: TGTGCCAGCAGTTGGCGACAGGGATCGTATGGCTACACCTTC.

This clonotype was observed at least ten times. This chain joins TRBV5-4 and TRBJ2-5; 9 bases are shared with TRBD2. Germline V lookup: CDR1 SGHNT, CDR2 YYREEE (reference sequence). The CDR3 has 14 amino acids. The J segment lost 3 bases and the V segment lost 4 bases, leaving 4 bases of the junction unmatched. The CDR3 region has the DNA TGTGCCAGCAGCGCACGGACTAGCGAAGAGACCCAGTACTTC. Translation gives CASSARTSEETQYF. Variable domain in full (rest from reference TRBV5-4 and TRBJ2-5): ETGVTQSPTHLIKTRGQQVTLRCSSQSGHNTVSWYQQALGQGPQFIFQYYREEENGRGNFPPRFSGLQFPNYSSELNVNALELDDSALYLCASSARTSEETQYFGPGTRLLVL.

The genes are TRBV20-1 and TRBJ2-1; D is unresolved. The CDR3 covers 15 residues. Germline loops: CDR1 DFQATT, CDR2 SNEGSKA (reference sequence). Trimming shortened V by 0 bases and J by 6 bases, and 15 bases separated the two germline ends. The CDR3 loop reads CSARDRHTPINEQFF. The DNA of the CDR3 is TGCAGTGCTAGAGACCGTCACACTCCGATCAATGAGCAGTTCTTC.

In this sample, this clonotype turned up a few times. This rearrangement joins TRBV12-3 or TRBV12-4 to TRBJ2-2; 11 positions match TRBD2. The trim removed 5 bases at V and 3 bases at J, leaving 5 bases unmatched. This CDR3 contains 16 residues. Written as DNA, the CDR3 is TGTGCCAGCAGTATAAATAGCGGGGGGGACACCGGGGAGCTGTTTTTT. This encodes CASSINSGGDTGELFF.

CDR3 bases: TGTGCCAGCAGTTACGATACGGGCTTCACTGAAGCTTTCTTT. Translated: CASSYDTGFTEAFF. The chain carries TRBV6-6 and TRBJ1-1; D gene uncertain. Germline-derived CDR1 and CDR2 are MNHNY and SVGAGI (reference sequence). This CDR3 has 14 residues. Trimming removed 2 bases from V and 4 bases from J, with 11 bases in between.

The rearrangement joins TRBV7-8 to TRBJ2-5; 8 nucleotides match TRBD1. Losses at the gene ends were 5 bases for V and 0 bases for J; bases not matched to a gene: 8. Germline V CDR1 and CDR2: SGHVS, FQNEAQ. CDR3 length: 16 residues. The CDR3 DNA reads as TGTGCCAGCAGCAAGCGGACAGGGACCAACCAAGAGACCCAGTACTTC. Translating it yields CASSKRTGTNQETQYF. Full variable domain (remainder filled in from reference TRBV7-8 and TRBJ2-5): GAGVSQSPRYKVAKRGQDVALRCDPISGHVSLFWYQQALGQGPEFLTYFQNEAQLDKSGLPSDRFFAERPEGSVSTLKIQRTQQEDSAVYLCASSKRTGTNQETQYFGPGTRLLVL.

Points on this clonotype: The junction and the germline gene differ at one end; a read error may be behind it. CDR3 residues: CANSLGGAVETQYF. For the CDR3, the DNA is TGCGCCAACAGCTTGGGCGGGGCAGTAGAGACCCAGTACTTC. The rearrangement uses TRBV5-1 and TRBJ2-5, with D possibly being TRBD2 (6 bases). The CDR3 is 14 amino acids. From germline, CDR1 is SGHRS and CDR2 YFSETQ.

In its sample, this clonotype was seen a few times. The J gene is TRBJ1-1, the V gene TRBV4-1; D uncertain. This CDR3 is 16 amino acids long. Germline V gives CDR1 MGHRA, CDR2 YSYEKL. Trimming removed 0 bases at V and 1 base at J, with 12 bases between. The CDR3 nucleotides are TGCGCCAGCAGCCAAGATGGTAAGGGATGGAACACTGAAGCTTTCTTT. Protein: CASSQDGKGWNTEAFF.

This clonotype was recorded at least ten times. CDR3: CASSLAAGQYEQYF. In DNA form, the CDR3 reads TGTGCCAGCAGCTTGGCTGCGGGACAGTACGAGCAGTACTTC. The V gene is TRBV5-6, the J gene TRBJ2-7, with D perhaps matching TRBD1 (7 bases). This CDR3 has 14 residues. Germline V gene sequence: CDR1 SGHDT, CDR2 YYEEEE. The V end lost 0 bases, the J end lost 4 bases, and 11 bases lay between the germline ends.

There are many counts of this clonotype. The rearrangement uses TRBV4-1 and TRBJ1-2, with a possible D match to TRBD1 (6 bases). CDR1 is MGHRA and CDR2 is YSYEKL in the germline V gene. The CDR3 spans 13 residues. Deletions cut 2 bases from V and 8 bases from J, with 12 bases between. The DNA of the CDR3 is TGCGCCAGCAGCCAATTGGGGGCCCGGGGCTACACCTTC. Translating gives CASSQLGARGYTF.